Sequencing of this T cell receptor beta chain was carried out in a study of Graves' ophthalmopathy and Graves' hyperthyroidism. Study results and limitations: Built on 13 signatures, a model told ophthalmopathy apart from stable hyperthyroidism with about 85% sensitivity and almost 84% specificity. Sensitivity of over 60% and specificity of 72.22% were achieved by the model that predicted ophthalmopathy progression.

If patients had other autoimmune diseases, uncontrolled infections, pregnancy or lactation, they were excluded. CDR1 and CDR2 (germline): SGHRS, YFSETQ. CDR3 size: 14 residues. Worth noting for this clonotype: No antigen is known for it. A much larger clone is a single base away; this may be a read error.

The authors amplified TCR beta CDR3 regions, and they did so from RNA transcripts for repertoire sequencing. HTBI primers served in a first-round RT-PCR, which a second-round multiplex PCR followed. TCRdb called the multiplex PCR reads again in MiXCR, with one record for every CDR3 protein. The sample lists about 550,000 distinct CDR3 sequences, under 45% occurring once. The V and J genes are TRBV5-1 and TRBJ2-2; 10 nucleotides line up with TRBD1. The sequence was collected from an adult man with Graves' hyperthyroidism. Sequenced material: peripheral blood or thyroid tissue (not recorded which). CDR3 sequence: CASSWDRGTGELSF. The CDR3 DNA sequence: TGCGCCAGCAGCTGGGACAGGGGCACCGGGGAGCTGTCTTTT.